Below, 18 T cell receptor beta chains from the same sample are listed, as sequenced in a study of blood T cell repertoires in COVID-19. Generated by immunoSEQ multiplex PCR, the TCRdb table keeps only in-frame clones and is missing some. The data show roughly 370,000 clones, with roughly 89% seen just once and roughly a tenth held by the top ten. The specimen sequenced was PBMCs or T cells enriched from blood (not recorded which). These receptors came from a woman aged 45-65 years who had recovered from COVID-19.

The chain has TRBV7-2 and TRBJ2-7; 10 bases are a match to TRBD1. With 4 bases clipped from V and 4 bases from J, the junction kept 7 bases outside the gene matches. Per germline, CDR1 SGHTA and CDR2 FQGNSA. The CDR3 loop spans 15 amino acids. In nucleotides, the CDR3 is TGTGCCAGCAGCTCAGCAGGGACAGGGGTTTACGAGCAGTACTTC. Translation gives CASSSAGTGVYEQYF.

The genes are TRBV4-3 and TRBJ2-1; 9 bases line up with TRBD2. Germline V lookup: CDR1 LGHNA, CDR2 YSLEER. The CDR3 consists of 16 residues. V gave up 3 bases and J gave up 8 bases; unmatched junction bases: 11. The CDR3 DNA reads TGCGCCAGCAGCCAGAGTTCTACGGGACTAGCCTATGAGCAGTTCTTC. Translation gives CASSQSSTGLAYEQFF.

The chain carries TRBV27 and TRBJ1-6, with 8 bases identical to TRBD1. Germline loops: CDR1 MNHEY, CDR2 SMNVEV (reference sequence). This CDR3 is built from 15 residues. The trim removed 6 bases at V and 3 bases at J, leaving 4 bases unmatched. CDR3 DNA sequence: TGTGCCAGCAGACCCGGGACAGGCTATAATTCACCCCTCCACTTT. It is translated as CASRPGTGYNSPLHF.

J is TRBJ2-2 and V is TRBV11-2; D not certain. Trimming left V 0 bases short and J 3 bases short, with 5 bases between. The CDR3 has 14 residues. Germline V lookup: CDR1 SGHAT, CDR2 FQNNGV. CDR3 nucleotide sequence: TGTGCCAGCAGCTTAGACCTACACACCGGGGAGCTGTTTTTT. Residues: CASSLDLHTGELFF. Using reference TRBV11-2 and TRBJ2-2 for the parts outside the CDR3, the full variable domain is EAGVAQSPRYKIIEKRQSVAFWCNPISGHATLYWYQQILGQGPKLLIQFQNNGVVDDSQLPKDRFSAERLKGVDSTLKIQPAKLEDSAVYLCASSLDLHTGELFFGEGSRLTVL.

This clone has just a few counts. The rearrangement links TRBV4-1 to TRBJ2-7; TRBD1 aligns across 9 bases. The V segment lost 3 bases and the J segment 5 bases; nucleotides outside the gene matches: 11. The CDR3 consists of 16 residues. Germline CDR1 and CDR2: MGHRA and YSYEKL. This CDR3 reads CASSHFTGTGNHEQYF. The CDR3 coding sequence is TGCGCCAGCAGCCATTTCACCGGGACAGGGAACCACGAGCAGTACTTC.

The V and J genes are TRBV3-1 (or the pseudogene TRBV3-2) and TRBJ1-1, with 7 bases lining up with TRBD1. V was clipped by 10 bases and J by 4 bases; unmatched bases: 12. Per germline, CDR1 LGHDT and CDR2 YNNKEL (reference sequence). This CDR3 contains 14 residues. The CDR3 here is CATRQGNFGTEAFF. DNA of the CDR3: TGTGCCACCCGACAGGGTAATTTTGGCACTGAAGCTTTCTTT.

The V and J genes are TRBV19 and TRBJ1-5; D uncertain. V gave up 5 bases and J gave up 3 bases, with 11 bases separating them. The length of the CDR3 is 14 residues. Germline V gives CDR1 LNHDA, CDR2 SQIVND (reference sequence). For the CDR3, the DNA is TGTGCCAGTAGTTCCCTAGCCGTCAATCAGCCCCAGCATTTT. It specifies CASSSLAVNQPQHF.

In DNA form, the CDR3 reads TGTGCCAGCAGTGAACTGGACAGACTTAATTCACCCCTCCACTTT. Translated: CASSELDRLNSPLHF. This sequence joins TRBV6-1 and TRBJ1-6, with D possibly being TRBD1 (6 bases). There are 15 residues in the CDR3. The germline CDR1 and CDR2 sequences are MNHNS and SASEGT. V lost 2 bases to trimming and J lost 6 bases, with 11 bases between them.

This chain joins TRBV27 and TRBJ1-5; tentatively, D is TRBD1 (5 bases). The CDR3 totals 17 residues. V dropped 2 bases and J dropped 1 base, with 15 bases sitting between them. In germline, CDR1 is MNHEY, CDR2 SMNVEV (reference sequence). CDR3 coding DNA: TGTGCCAGCAGTTTAATAAGCGGGACTTCCAGCAATCAGCCCCAGCATTTT. Encoded protein: CASSLISGTSSNQPQHF.

This clone turned up a few times. The chain joins TRBV19 to TRBJ1-1; D may be TRBD1 (5 bases). V lost 5 bases to trimming and J lost 4 bases, with 17 bases between them. CDR1 and CDR2 from the germline V gene are LNHDA and SQIVND (reference sequence). CDR3 size: 15 residues. This CDR3 reads CASSPGRGLSTEAFF. DNA of the CDR3: TGTGCCAGTAGTCCGGGGAGGGGCTTGAGCACTGAAGCTTTCTTT.

This chain links TRBV5-1 with TRBJ2-3, with 12 bases fitting TRBD2. The germline V gene encodes CDR1 SGHRS and CDR2 YFSETQ. This CDR3 has 16 residues. J lost 6 bases, V lost 4 bases, and 9 bases had no gene match. CDR3 residues: CASSPGTSGYWDTQYF. CDR3 sequence (DNA): TGCGCCAGCAGCCCCGGGACTAGCGGGTATTGGGATACGCAGTATTTT.

The J gene is TRBJ2-2, the V gene TRBV4-3; unclear D gene. Germline-derived CDR1 and CDR2 are LGHNA and YSLEER. The CDR3 spans 12 residues. The V end lost 2 bases, the J end lost 8 bases, and 6 bases lay between the germline ends. The CDR3 sequence: CASSQSPGELFF. DNA of the CDR3: TGCGCCAGCAGCCAAAGCCCGGGGGAGCTGTTTTTT.

The rearrangement joins TRBV19 to TRBJ2-7, with D hard to call. This CDR3 has 13 residues. Germline values: CDR1 LNHDA, CDR2 SQIVND (reference sequence). Trimming took 1 base from V and 5 from J, leaving 9 bases between them. This chain's CDR3 is CASSIARSDEQYF. Written as DNA, the CDR3 is TGTGCCAGTAGTATAGCTAGGTCCGACGAGCAGTACTTC.

The chain carries TRBV6-4 and TRBJ2-3; possibly TRBD2 for D (6 bases). V lost 0 bases and J 0 bases, leaving 10 bases between the germline ends. CDR3 length: 16 residues. Germline CDR1 and CDR2: MRHNA and SNTAGT. Written as DNA, the CDR3 is TGTGCCAGCAGTGACTCCTCTGGGACTAGCACAGATACGCAGTATTTT. This translates into CASSDSSGTSTDTQYF.

The chain uses TRBV6-5 and TRBJ1-1; D perhaps matches TRBD1 (5 bases). The CDR3 consists of 12 residues. V gave up 3 bases and J gave up 7 bases, with 9 bases separating them. CDR1 and CDR2 from the germline V gene are MNHEY and SVGAGI. Written as DNA, the CDR3 is TGTGCCAGCAGTTATCCCGACAGTGAAGCTTTCTTT. Protein: CASSYPDSEAFF.

The chain employs TRBV6-4 and TRBJ2-1; 7 bases fit TRBD1. Germline CDR1 is MRHNA and CDR2 is SNTAGT. This CDR3 spans 14 amino acids. Losses at the gene ends were 1 base for V and 7 bases for J; bases not matched to a gene: 4. CDR3 sequence (DNA): TGTGCCAGCAGTGACTTCAACAGGGGTAATGAGCAGTTCTTC. Its protein product is CASSDFNRGNEQFF.

The chain joins TRBV28 to TRBJ2-5, with TRBD1 as a possible D gene (6 bases). V was clipped by 6 bases and J by 2 bases, with 19 bases between them. The CDR3 runs 16 residues. Germline V gene sequence: CDR1 MDHEN, CDR2 SYDVKM. CDR3 in amino acids: CASSSGLGGRQETQYF. CDR3 bases: TGTGCCAGCAGCTCCGGGTTAGGGGGAAGGCAAGAGACCCAGTACTTC.

The chain has TRBV7-9 and TRBJ2-3; tentatively, D is TRBD2 (6 bases). The length of the CDR3 is 14 residues. Germline assignment: CDR1 SEHNR and CDR2 FQNEAQ (reference sequence). The ends were cut back, 5 bases at V and 6 bases at J, with 15 bases in the middle. Here the CDR3 DNA reads TGTGCCAGCAGCCCCCGCCGGGACTTTGATACGCAGTATTTT. Amino acids: CASSPRRDFDTQYF.